This T cell receptor (beta chain) came from a study of OX40 agonist ivuxolimab in advanced cancers. The wider study: Dosing consisted of intravenous ivuxolimab at 0.01 to 10 mg/kg every 2 weeks. Study findings and constraints: The study found that CD8+ T cells averaged more expanded clones than CD4+. With doses of 0.1 to 3.0 mg/kg, CD4+ and CD8+ blood T cells had undergone clonal expansion by week 6. Partial responders at 0.1-3.0 mg/kg had among the lowest clonal expansion.

Measured with immunoSEQ multiplex PCR; TCRdb has only the in-frame clones, and not every one. This sample carries about 41,000 clones, roughly 78% of them seen once, and the ten largest clones take around 3.9%. Regarding this clone: Its antigen is as yet unknown.

CDR3 size: 16 residues. With 5 bases clipped from V and 2 bases from J, the junction kept 7 bases outside the gene matches. Germline CDR1 SGHRS, CDR2 YFSETQ. This sample comprised CD4+ or CD8+ T cells sorted from blood, obtained in a trial of the OX40 agonist ivuxolimab. The chain joins TRBV5-1 to TRBJ2-1; 10 nucleotides align to TRBD2. This clonotype was obtained from an adult with an advanced solid tumor such as melanoma, head and neck, liver or kidney cancer. CDR3 nucleotide sequence: TGCGCCAGCAGTTTAGCGGGAGGACGCCCCTACAATGAGCAGTTCTTC. Protein: CASSLAGGRPYNEQFF.